The rows below give T cell receptor beta chains drawn from one sample of a study of blood T cell repertoires in COVID-19. Only in-frame clones appear in the TCRdb table, and some are missing; sequencing was by immunoSEQ multiplex PCR. The sample lists about 190,000 clones, 70% to 80% occurring once. Sequences were obtained from peripheral blood. These receptors were obtained from a woman between 50 and 59 years old with acute or convalescent COVID-19. The CDR3 runs from the conserved cysteine through the conserved F or W. The D gene is left open where the match is weak. The size of a clone is reported for some rows only, either as once, few or many, or as a class for expanded clones.

v_gene: TRBV6-6; j_gene: TRBJ2-1; d_gene: NA; abundance: NA; CDR3aa: CASLSGSYNEQFF; CDR3nt: TGTGCCAGCCTTAGCGGCTCCTACAATGAGCAGTTCTTC
v_gene: TRBV28; j_gene: TRBJ1-5; d_gene: NA; abundance: NA; CDR3aa: CASSFGGRTQHF; CDR3nt: TGTGCCAGCAGTTTTGGGGGGAGGACCCAGCATTTT
v_gene: TRBV7-9; j_gene: TRBJ1-2; d_gene: NA; abundance: NA; CDR3aa: CASSLAPTANYGYTF; CDR3nt: TGTGCCAGCAGCTTAGCTCCGACAGCTAACTATGGCTACACCTTC
v_gene: TRBV9; j_gene: TRBJ2-1; d_gene: NA; abundance: NA; CDR3aa: CASSVGGRFYNEQFF; CDR3nt: TGTGCCAGCAGCGTAGGAGGGCGTTTCTACAATGAGCAGTTCTTC
v_gene: TRBV7-9; j_gene: TRBJ1-2; d_gene: TRBD1; abundance: NA; CDR3aa: CASSQTGQGGRLAYTF; CDR3nt: TGTGCCAGCAGCCAAACAGGCCAGGGGGGCCGTCTTGCCTACACCTTC
v_gene: TRBV7-8; j_gene: TRBJ2-7; d_gene: NA; abundance: once; CDR3aa: CASSSPGEQYF; CDR3nt: TGTGCCAGCAGCTCCCCCGGCGAGCAGTACTTC
v_gene: TRBV24-1; j_gene: TRBJ2-6; d_gene: NA; abundance: NA; CDR3aa: CATSDLPSRSGANVLTF; CDR3nt: TGTGCCACCAGTGATTTGCCCAGTCGCTCTGGGGCCAACGTCCTGACTTTC
v_gene: TRBV7-8; j_gene: TRBJ2-7; d_gene: TRBD2; abundance: NA; CDR3aa: CASSLAVLAGAEQYF; CDR3nt: TGTGCCAGCAGCTTAGCGGTCCTAGCGGGAGCCGAGCAGTACTTC
v_gene: TRBV19; j_gene: TRBJ1-5; d_gene: TRBD1; abundance: NA; CDR3aa: CASILQGVRNQPQHF; CDR3nt: TGTGCCAGTATTCTGCAGGGGGTCCGCAATCAGCCCCAGCATTTT
v_gene: TRBV28; j_gene: TRBJ1-1; d_gene: NA; abundance: NA; CDR3aa: CASSPGGTLKAFF; CDR3nt: TGTGCCAGCAGCCCCGGCGGAACACTGAAAGCTTTCTTT
v_gene: TRBV28; j_gene: TRBJ1-1; d_gene: NA; abundance: once; CDR3aa: CASSFPGRQGKVGTEAFF; CDR3nt: TGTGCCAGCAGTTTCCCAGGAAGGCAGGGGAAAGTGGGCACTGAAGCTTTCTTT
v_gene: TRBV6-2/TRBV6-3; j_gene: TRBJ2-7; d_gene: NA; abundance: NA; CDR3aa: CASSSRRYEQYF; CDR3nt: TGTGCCAGCAGCTCGAGGAGATACGAGCAGTACTTC
v_gene: TRBV5-1; j_gene: TRBJ1-1; d_gene: NA; abundance: NA; CDR3aa: CASSLVGRSYEAFF; CDR3nt: TGCGCCAGCAGCTTGGTCGGGAGGTCTTATGAAGCTTTCTTT
v_gene: TRBV10-2; j_gene: TRBJ2-7; d_gene: NA; abundance: few; CDR3aa: CASREHYEQYF; CDR3nt: TGCGCCAGCAGAGAACACTACGAGCAGTACTTC
v_gene: TRBV18; j_gene: TRBJ1-1; d_gene: NA; abundance: NA; CDR3aa: CASSPRGGNTEAFF; CDR3nt: TGTGCCAGCTCCCCGCGGGGAGGGAACACTGAAGCTTTCTTT
v_gene: TRBV6-5; j_gene: TRBJ2-7; d_gene: TRBD2; abundance: NA; CDR3aa: CASTSGPSSYEQYF; CDR3nt: TGTGCCAGCACTAGCGGGCCTAGCTCCTACGAGCAGTACTTC
v_gene: TRBV19; j_gene: TRBJ2-3; d_gene: NA; abundance: NA; CDR3aa: CASSEGGTDTQYF; CDR3nt: TGTGCCAGTAGTGAAGGGGGCACAGATACGCAGTATTTT
v_gene: TRBV10-1; j_gene: TRBJ2-7; d_gene: NA; abundance: NA; CDR3aa: CASSAGWEQYF; CDR3nt: TGCGCCAGCAGTGCAGGGTGGGAGCAGTACTTC
v_gene: TRBV9; j_gene: TRBJ2-5; d_gene: NA; abundance: few; CDR3aa: CASSVLDTTETQYF; CDR3nt: TGTGCCAGCAGCGTATTAGATACCACAGAGACCCAGTACTTC
v_gene: TRBV27; j_gene: TRBJ2-2; d_gene: TRBD2; abundance: once; CDR3aa: CASSRRTSGGDSGELFF; CDR3nt: TGTGCCAGCAGTAGACGAACTAGCGGGGGGGATTCCGGGGAGCTGTTTTTT